One sample yielded the 26 T cell receptor beta chains listed below, sequenced in a study of monozygotic twins with inflammatory bowel disease. For each CDR3 protein, TCRdb gives one entry from its re-call of the 5' RACE reads, without DNA. Reported are approximately 120,000 distinct CDR3 sequences; the ten largest clones contain roughly an eighth. The sample consisted of blood. The origin of the receptors is a human donor with ulcerative colitis or Crohn's disease, or a healthy co-twin of an affected twin (not recorded which).

The V call is TRBV7-9, the J call TRBJ2-3. This CDR3 is built from 12 residues. CDR1 SEHNR and CDR2 FQNEAQ come from the germline V gene (reference sequence). CDR3 sequence reads: CASSPDTDTQYF.

The chain carries TRBV11-2 and TRBJ2-2; TCRdb indicates TRBD2, and absent DNA this call remains unverified. Germline CDR1 is SGHAT and CDR2 is FQNNGV. The CDR3 length is 18 residues. The CDR3 sequence is CASSQPGSSGSPTGELFF.

This chain uses TRBV23-1 with TRBJ2-1; absent DNA, TCRdb's TRBD2 call cannot be checked. TRBV23-1 qualifies as an ORF whose function is uncertain. The CDR3 totals 17 residues. The CDR3 sequence is CASSPQRLAGVGNEQFF.

V gene TRBV4-2 combines with J gene TRBJ2-2; TCRdb designates TRBD1, a call that cannot be tested without DNA. CDR3 length: 14 residues. Germline CDR1 and CDR2: LGHNA and YNFKEQ. The CDR3 is CAIRPTEDTGELFF.

The rearrangement uses TRBV11-2 and TRBJ2-2. Germline CDR1 reads SGHAT; CDR2 reads FQNNGV. CDR3 size: 15 residues. The CDR3 is CASSLAGANTGELFF.

J is TRBJ2-6 and V is TRBV7-2. The CDR3 totals 17 residues. The germline gives CDR1 SGHTA, CDR2 FQGNSA. The CDR3 protein is CASSLGAGSSGANVLTF.

The genes are TRBV7-3 and TRBJ2-3; TCRdb's assignment of TRBD1 cannot be checked, as there is no DNA. Germline CDR1 is SGHTA and CDR2 is FQGTGA. This CDR3 region has 16 residues. The CDR3 region is CASSLLGGGPTDTQYF.

The chain has TRBV5-1 and TRBJ2-7; TCRdb selects TRBD1, and the lack of DNA leaves this call unchecked. Per germline, CDR1 SGHRS and CDR2 YFSETQ. CDR3 length equals 16 residues. CDR3 protein: CASSLALDRVTYEQYF.

The gene calls are TRBV5-4 and TRBJ2-3; TCRdb's D gene call, TRBD1, goes unchecked for lack of DNA. The germline V gene encodes CDR1 SGHNT and CDR2 YYREEE (reference sequence). The CDR3 runs 16 residues. CDR3 loop: CASSLGGGGATDTQYF. The complete variable domain, with remaining parts taken from reference TRBV5-4 and TRBJ2-3, reads ETGVTQSPTHLIKTRGQQVTLRCSSQSGHNTVSWYQQALGQGPQFIFQYYREEENGRGNFPPRFSGLQFPNYSSELNVNALELDDSALYLCASSLGGGGATDTQYFGPGTRLTVL.

V and J are TRBV5-5 and TRBJ1-1. The CDR3 extends over 13 amino acids. Germline values: CDR1 SGHKS, CDR2 YYEKEE (reference sequence). CDR3: CASSSSWGTEAFF.

J is TRBJ1-5 and V is TRBV12-3 or TRBV12-4. The CDR3 has 13 residues. The chain's CDR3 is CASSLGPNQPQHF.

The chain recombines TRBV7-6 with TRBJ1-3; no DNA is available, so the TRBD1 call from TCRdb remains unchecked. CDR3 length: 13 amino acids. The germline CDR1 and CDR2 sequences are SGHVS and FNYEAQ. The CDR3: CASSTGVGNTIYF.

V usage is TRBV11-1 and J usage is TRBJ2-1; TCRdb selects TRBD1, and the lack of DNA leaves this call unchecked. CDR3 size: 19 residues. Looked up from germline, CDR1 is SGHAT and CDR2 is FQDESV (reference sequence). This CDR3 reads CASSLALVPARTRVNEQFF.

The chain uses TRBV7-2 and TRBJ1-2. Germline V CDR1 and CDR2: SGHTA, FQGNSA. This CDR3 region has 13 residues. This CDR3 is CASSLVRNYGYTF.

The J gene is TRBJ1-5, the V gene TRBV10-3; TCRdb gives TRBD1 as the D gene, but with no DNA this cannot be confirmed. The germline CDR1 and CDR2 sequences are ENHRY and SYGVKD. The CDR3 consists of 14 residues. The CDR3 sequence: CAISGQGGNQPQHF.

The CDR3 is CASSGESTNEKLFF. The chain recombines TRBV2 with TRBJ1-4. CDR3 length: 14 residues. The germline CDR1 and CDR2 sequences are SNHLY and FYNNEI.

This chain joins TRBV29-1 and TRBJ1-1; absent DNA, TCRdb's TRBD1 call cannot be checked. Germline loops: CDR1 SQVTM, CDR2 ANQGSEA. This CDR3 comprises 13 residues. The CDR3 reads CSVNRDGDTEAFF.

The rearrangement links TRBV6-6 to TRBJ2-7; TCRdb's assignment of TRBD1 cannot be checked, as there is no DNA. CDR1 is MNHNY and CDR2 is SVGAGI in the germline V gene (reference sequence). The CDR3 totals 14 residues. The CDR3 loop is CASSTGTGIYEQYF.

This rearrangement joins TRBV3-1 to TRBJ1-1; absent DNA, TCRdb's TRBD1 call cannot be checked. This CDR3 spans 13 amino acids. CDR1 LGHDT and CDR2 YNNKEL come from the germline V gene (reference sequence). This CDR3 is CASSQVGDTEAFF.

J is TRBJ2-7 and V is TRBV2; the TRBD1 assignment by TCRdb is unverifiable without DNA. Germline CDR1 and CDR2: SNHLY and FYNNEI. CDR3 length equals 14 residues. The CDR3 sequence: CASRGDSPRDEQYF.

V is TRBV28 and J is TRBJ1-1; the TCRdb call, TRBD1, lacks DNA for checking. CDR1 and CDR2 from the germline V gene are MDHEN and SYDVKM. The CDR3 is 13 residues long. CDR3: CASSRIRGTEAFF.

CDR3 sequence reads: CASSPLGMSSGNTIYF. The chain has TRBV18 and TRBJ1-3. Germline V CDR1 and CDR2: KGHSH, LQKENI. The CDR3 is made up of 16 amino acids.

The chain couples TRBV6-1 to TRBJ2-1; TCRdb gives TRBD2 as the D gene, but with no DNA this cannot be confirmed. This CDR3 has 15 amino acids. Germline V gene sequence: CDR1 MNHNS, CDR2 SASEGT. The CDR3 spells CASSAFSGGYNEQFF.

This chain joins TRBV11-1 and TRBJ2-1. CDR3 length equals 13 residues. The germline V gene encodes CDR1 SGHAT and CDR2 FQDESV (reference sequence). The chain's CDR3 is CASSLVSDNEQFF.

V usage is TRBV27 and J usage is TRBJ1-4; TCRdb gives TRBD1 as the D gene, but with no DNA this cannot be confirmed. This CDR3 is built from 15 residues. Germline CDR1 is MNHEY and CDR2 is SMNVEV (reference sequence). CDR3 sequence: CASGRWGALSEKLFF.

The rearrangement joins TRBV20-1 to TRBJ1-2; the TCRdb call, TRBD1, lacks DNA for checking. Germline V lookup: CDR1 DFQATT, CDR2 SNEGSKA (reference sequence). The CDR3 sequence is 13 residues long. CDR3 loop: CSARDSGGIGYTF.